This T cell receptor (beta chain) originates from a study of T cell responses to AZD1222 COVID-19 vaccine. Notes on the study in general: There were mostly white British donors and more females than males, and clonal diversity was possibly underestimated.

CDR1 and CDR2 from the germline V gene are SGHTS and YDEGEE. V gave up 2 bases and J gave up 3 bases; unmatched junction bases: 5. The CDR3 runs to 15 residues. Concerning this clone: Its antigen is still unknown.

The table came from immunoSEQ multiplex PCR; TCRdb's copy has only in-frame clones and leaves some out. The table has roughly 90,000 clones, 65% to 90% seen once; the top ten hold 6.3%. V gene TRBV5-8 combines with J gene TRBJ1-5, with 7 bases fitting TRBD1. This sequence originates from an adult in good health. Sequenced here: peripheral blood, sampled on day 0 of AZD1222 vaccination. Here the CDR3 reads CASSLGTVNNQPQHF. In nucleotides, the CDR3 is TGTGCCAGCAGCTTAGGGACAGTTAACAATCAGCCCCAGCATTTT.